Following are 29 T cell receptor beta chains from one sample sequenced in a study of a mutant IDH1 vaccine in newly diagnosed glioma. Time point of the sample: week 35, safety follow-up. Mutant IDH1 20-mer peptide, at 300 ug, made up each vaccine dose, with topical imiquimod. TCRdb's table, derived via immunoSEQ multiplex PCR, lists solely in-frame clones and lacks some. The sample consists of approximately 31,000 clones, approximately 78% of them appearing once. No antigen is known for these receptors. Sample: PBMCs, taken from a glioma patient whose treatment included an IDH1 peptide vaccine. All receptors derive from a young woman with glioma.

V usage is TRBV5-1 and J usage is TRBJ1-4, with a possible D match to TRBD1 (5 bases). The CDR3 is 14 residues long. Germline V gene lookup returns CDR1 SGHRS and CDR2 YFSETQ. V shed 0 bases and J shed 7 bases, with 10 bases lying between them. The chain's CDR3 is CASSLGGVREKLFF. In DNA, the CDR3 is TGCGCCAGCAGCTTGGGGGGGGTACGTGAAAAACTGTTTTTT.

The rearrangement links TRBV13 to TRBJ2-7, with a tentative D call TRBD2 (6 bases). Germline V CDR1 and CDR2: PRHDT, FYEKMQ (reference sequence). The ends were cut back, 1 base at V and 5 bases at J, with 9 bases in the middle. This CDR3 region has 13 residues. CDR3 protein: CASSLVGGNEQYF. In DNA, the CDR3 is TGTGCCAGCAGCTTAGTTGGGGGGAACGAGCAGTACTTC.

The rearrangement links TRBV5-1 to TRBJ2-1, with D hard to call. The CDR3 is 13 amino acids. From germline, CDR1 is SGHRS and CDR2 YFSETQ. V was pared by 0 bases and J by 5 bases, with 6 bases between. For the CDR3, the DNA is TGCGCCAGCAGCTTGGTAGTTGACAATGAGCAGTTCTTC. This codes for CASSLVVDNEQFF.

V is TRBV5-6 and J is TRBJ1-4; 7 bases line up with TRBD1. Losses at the gene ends were 7 bases for V and 2 bases for J; bases not matched to a gene: 11. The CDR3 totals 16 residues. Per the germline V gene, CDR1 is SGHDT and CDR2 is YYEEEE. CDR3 amino acids: CASGPRGGSTNEKLFF. The DNA of the CDR3 is TGTGCCAGCGGGCCCAGGGGGGGTTCGACTAATGAAAAACTGTTTTTT.

The chain employs TRBV5-4 and TRBJ2-3; D is possibly TRBD2 (6 bases). V lost 6 bases, J lost 0 bases, and 17 bases lay in between. CDR3 length: 16 residues. The germline V gene encodes CDR1 SGHNT and CDR2 YYREEE (reference sequence). The CDR3 DNA reads as TGTGCCAGCACCACGGGACTTTTGGCTAGCACAGATACGCAGTATTTT. Protein: CASTTGLLASTDTQYF.

The chain recombines TRBV11-3 with TRBJ2-3; the match to TRBD1 covers 11 bases. This CDR3 spans 14 amino acids. Trimming at V came to 3 bases and at J to 6 bases, leaving 2 bases not matched to a gene. Germline CDR1 SGHNT, CDR2 YENEEA. This chain's CDR3 is CASSLGQGGDTQYF. In nucleotides, the CDR3 is TGTGCCAGCAGCTTGGGACAGGGGGGGGATACGCAGTATTTT.

The V and J genes are TRBV15 and TRBJ2-4; maybe TRBD2 (6 bases). CDR1 and CDR2 (germline): LNHNV, YYDKDF (reference sequence). The V end lost 8 bases, the J end lost 16 bases, and 24 bases lay between the germline ends. CDR3 length: 13 amino acids. CDR3 DNA sequence: TGTGCCACCGGCCAAACCGTCCGGGACTTCCAATACTTC. The encoded protein is CATGQTVRDFQYF.

CDR3 in DNA: TGTGCCAGCGTCCCTGACACCTCAACTAATGAAAAACTGTTTTTT. Translated: CASVPDTSTNEKLFF. The chain joins TRBV2 to TRBJ1-4; D is undetermined. The CDR3 runs 15 residues. V lost 8 bases and J lost 0, with 13 bases in between. The germline V gene has CDR1 SNHLY and CDR2 FYNNEI.

The chain combines TRBV9 with TRBJ2-1; D is uncertain. V was cut by 0 bases and J by 8 bases, with 18 bases left in between. The germline gives CDR1 SGDLS, CDR2 YYNGEE. This CDR3 is built from 16 residues. CDR3 sequence: CASSVEGGSYMDEQFF. The CDR3 DNA is TGTGCCAGCAGCGTAGAGGGCGGATCCTACATGGATGAGCAGTTCTTC.

The chain carries TRBV4-1 and TRBJ2-3, with 7 nucleotides matching TRBD2. J lost 3 bases, V lost 0 bases, and 3 bases had no gene match. The CDR3 is 15 amino acids. In germline, CDR1 is MGHRA, CDR2 YSYEKL. The CDR3, as DNA: TGCGCCAGCAGCCAAGATGGGAGGGGTACAGATACGCAGTATTTT. As protein: CASSQDGRGTDTQYF.

The J gene is TRBJ2-7, the V gene TRBV5-6; 7 bases are a match to TRBD1. Germline V gene sequence: CDR1 SGHDT, CDR2 YYEEEE. The CDR3 has 14 amino acids. V gave up 2 bases and J gave up 3 bases; unmatched junction bases: 5. The CDR3 nucleotides read TGTGCCAGCAGCTTCACAGGGGCGGACTACGAGCAGTACTTC. Its protein is CASSFTGADYEQYF.

This clone was observed a handful of times. This chain joins TRBV29-1 and TRBJ1-5, with a tentative D call TRBD1 (5 bases). The CDR3 covers 14 residues. CDR1 is SQVTM, CDR2 ANQGSEA, per germline. Trimming stripped 4 bases from V and 6 bases from J, with 16 bases between. CDR3 amino acids: CSVGLTDGSQPQHF. Written as DNA, the CDR3 is TGCAGCGTTGGTCTGACAGATGGGAGTCAGCCCCAGCATTTT.

This clone appeared a few times. V and J are TRBV9 and TRBJ1-1; a weak D match, TRBD1 (5 bases). In germline, CDR1 is SGDLS, CDR2 YYNGEE. This CDR3 has 13 amino acids. Trimming removed 4 bases at V and 6 bases at J, with 13 bases between. Here the CDR3 reads CASSLPGGAEAFF. CDR3 nucleotides: TGTGCCAGCAGCTTGCCCGGGGGGGCTGAAGCTTTCTTT.

The chain recombines TRBV29-1 with TRBJ1-3; maybe TRBD1 (6 bases). Germline loops: CDR1 SQVTM, CDR2 ANQGSEA. V was cut by 1 base and J by 7 bases, with 14 bases left in between. CDR3 length: 14 residues. The CDR3 is CSVEGGTNGNTIYF. CDR3 in DNA: TGCAGCGTTGAAGGAGGGACAAATGGGAACACCATATATTTT. The complete variable domain, with remaining parts taken from reference TRBV29-1 and TRBJ1-3, reads SAVISQKPSRDICQRGTSLTIQCQVDSQVTMMFWYRQQPGQSLTLIATANQGSEATYESGFVIDKFPISRPNLTFSTLTVSNMSPEDSSIYLCSVEGGTNGNTIYFGEGSWLTVV.

V usage is TRBV6-5 and J usage is TRBJ2-2, with D perhaps matching TRBD1 or TRBD2 (5 bases each). Trimming took off 6 bases at V and 5 bases at J, with 13 bases between the two ends. Germline V lookup: CDR1 MNHEY, CDR2 SVGAGI. The CDR3 extends over 14 amino acids. CDR3 sequence (DNA): TGTGCCAGCAGCAGGGTCGCGGGTACCGGGGAGCTGTTTTTT. This encodes CASSRVAGTGELFF.

The J gene is TRBJ1-2, the V gene TRBV5-6; a possible D gene is TRBD1 (6 bases). The length of the CDR3 is 15 residues. In germline, CDR1 is SGHDT, CDR2 YYEEEE. The V end was cut by 4 bases, the J end by 4 bases, with 17 bases between. The CDR3 DNA sequence: TGTGCCAGCAGCGTGGGGGCCCACTACGGCTATGGCTACACCTTC. This encodes CASSVGAHYGYGYTF.

This rearrangement joins TRBV28 to TRBJ2-7, with a possible D match to TRBD2 (6 bases). The CDR3 is 12 amino acids. From germline, CDR1 is MDHEN and CDR2 SYDVKM. V lost 6 bases to trimming and J lost 4 bases, with 10 bases between them. The CDR3, as DNA: TGTGCCAGCAGGACTAGTTTTTACGAGCAGTACTTC. Translating gives CASRTSFYEQYF.

The rearrangement uses TRBV16 and TRBJ1-5; 9 bases align to TRBD1. CDR3 length equals 14 residues. Germline CDR1 reads KGHSY; CDR2 reads FQNENV. V trimming: 0 bases; J trimming: 8 bases; junction bases outside the gene matches: 2. This CDR3 reads CASSQSRQGEPQHF. In nucleotides, the CDR3 is TGTGCCAGCAGCCAATCACGACAGGGGGAGCCCCAGCATTTT. Full variable domain (remainder filled in from reference TRBV16 and TRBJ1-5): GEEVAQTPKHLVRGEGQKAKLYCAPIKGHSYVFWYQQVLKNEFKFLISFQNENVFDETGMPKERFSAKCLPNSPCSLEIQATKLEDSAVYFCASSQSRQGEPQHFGDGTRLSIL.

J is TRBJ2-7 and V is TRBV5-1, with TRBD1 matching over 8 bases. The J segment lost 1 base and the V segment lost 4 bases, leaving 4 bases of the junction unmatched. The CDR3 loop spans 14 amino acids. CDR1 and CDR2 (germline): SGHRS, YFSETQ. The CDR3 DNA is TGCGCCAGCAGCCCAGGACAGGGTTCCTACGAGCAGTACTTC. Translation: CASSPGQGSYEQYF.

This chain joins TRBV14 and TRBJ2-7; 9 bases line up with TRBD2. The CDR3 totals 15 residues. Looked up from germline, CDR1 is SGHDN and CDR2 is FVKESK. The junction had 4 bases not matched to a gene; V was cut back by 4 bases and J by 0 bases. CDR3 amino acids: CASSRRSGSSYEQYF. The CDR3 coding sequence is TGTGCCAGCAGCCGACGTAGCGGGAGCTCCTACGAGCAGTACTTC.

V gene TRBV5-6 combines with J gene TRBJ2-7; TRBD1 matches 9 bases. CDR1 SGHDT and CDR2 YYEEEE come from the germline V gene. The CDR3 totals 18 residues. The V gene end was trimmed by 0 bases and the J gene end by 0 bases; junction bases not matched to a gene: 10. Written as DNA, the CDR3 is TGTGCCAGCAGCTTGGGGGGACAGGGCGAGTTTAGCTCCTACGAGCAGTACTTC. Translation gives CASSLGGQGEFSSYEQYF.

This clone was picked up one time. The chain links TRBV10-3 to TRBJ2-7; unclear D gene. This CDR3 region has 15 residues. Trimming took off 3 bases at V and 5 bases at J, with 17 bases between the two ends. CDR1 ENHRY and CDR2 SYGVKD come from the germline V gene. CDR3 amino acids: CAISDFDGLANEQYF. CDR3 nucleotides: TGTGCCATCAGTGACTTCGACGGATTGGCGAACGAGCAGTACTTC.

This clone turned up a few times. At one boundary the junction diverges from the germline segment, which might be a read error. The chain combines TRBV7-7 with TRBJ2-2; 9 positions agree with TRBD2. The CDR3 consists of 15 residues. The germline V gene has CDR1 SSHAT and CDR2 FNYEAQ (reference sequence). CDR3 in amino acids: CASSVGTSLSGELFF. The CDR3 nucleotides are TGTGCTAGCAGCGTCGGGACTAGCTTGTCCGGGGAGCTGTTTTTT.

V and J are TRBV5-4 and TRBJ2-5, with TRBD1 identical over 11 bases. V trimming: 4 bases; J trimming: 4 bases; junction bases outside the gene matches: 6. The germline V gene has CDR1 SGHNT and CDR2 YYREEE (reference sequence). CDR3 length equals 15 residues. CDR3 loop: CASSRPGQGGETQYF. The CDR3 nucleotides are TGTGCCAGCAGCAGACCGGGACAGGGGGGAGAGACCCAGTACTTC.

The chain combines TRBV6-6 with TRBJ2-1; 8 nucleotides match TRBD2. With V trimmed by 4 bases and J by 6 bases, 8 bases remained unmatched. Germline V CDR1 and CDR2: MNHNY, SVGAGI (reference sequence). CDR3 length equals 15 residues. CDR3 amino acids: CASSWGLVGSNEQFF. As DNA, the CDR3 is TGTGCCAGCAGTTGGGGACTAGTAGGGTCCAATGAGCAGTTCTTC.

This clone came up once. V gene TRBV11-2 combines with J gene TRBJ1-6; tentatively, D is TRBD1 (5 bases). The CDR3 spans 14 residues. Per the germline V gene, CDR1 is SGHAT and CDR2 is FQNNGV. The V end lost 5 bases, the J end lost 10 bases, and 15 bases lay between the germline ends. The CDR3 DNA reads as TGTGCCAGCAGCCCCGGGACCGGGCGGTCACCCCTCCACTTT. Its protein product is CASSPGTGRSPLHF. The variable domain in full, completed from reference TRBV11-2 and TRBJ1-6, reads EAGVAQSPRYKIIEKRQSVAFWCNPISGHATLYWYQQILGQGPKLLIQFQNNGVVDDSQLPKDRFSAERLKGVDSTLKIQPAKLEDSAVYLCASSPGTGRSPLHFGNGTRLTVT.

The genes are TRBV12-2 and TRBJ2-5; the table's TRBD2 call for D was not verified on the DNA. TRBV12-2 counts as a pseudogene. The CDR3 extends over 17 amino acids. CDR3 in DNA: TGTGCAAGTCGCTTAGCGTCAAGGGAGTCAGCCCAAGAGACCCAGTACTTC. It codes for CASRLASRESAQETQYF.

The chain recombines TRBV11-2 with TRBJ1-1, with 8 bases lining up with TRBD1. Germline CDR1 and CDR2: SGHAT and FQNNGV. The CDR3 covers 17 residues. The V segment lost 2 bases and the J segment 6 bases; nucleotides outside the gene matches: 14. In nucleotides, the CDR3 is TGTGCCAGCAGCTTAATAAATCGCCGCAGGGGGCATCCTGAAGCTTTCTTT. As protein: CASSLINRRRGHPEAFF.

The chain couples TRBV7-2 to TRBJ2-3, with a weak D call TRBD2 (5 bases). V was pared by 10 bases and J by 8 bases, with 10 bases between. CDR3 size: 10 residues. Germline V gives CDR1 SGHTA, CDR2 FQGNSA. CDR3 nucleotides: TGTGCCAAGCGGACTGGTACGCAGTATTTT. The encoded protein is CAKRTGTQYF.